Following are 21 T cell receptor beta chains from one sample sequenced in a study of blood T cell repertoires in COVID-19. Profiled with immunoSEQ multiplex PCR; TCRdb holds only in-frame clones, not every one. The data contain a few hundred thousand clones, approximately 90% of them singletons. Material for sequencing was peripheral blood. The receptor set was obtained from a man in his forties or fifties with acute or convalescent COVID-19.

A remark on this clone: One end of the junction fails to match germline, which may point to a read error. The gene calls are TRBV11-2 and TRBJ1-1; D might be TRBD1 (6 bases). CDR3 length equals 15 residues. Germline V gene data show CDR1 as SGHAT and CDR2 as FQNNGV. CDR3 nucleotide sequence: TGTGCCAGCAGCTTAGTAGGCCGGCAGGGGAAGAAAAGGGGCTTT. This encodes CASSLVGRQGKKRGF. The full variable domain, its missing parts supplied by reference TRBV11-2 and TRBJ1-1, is EAGVAQSPRYKIIEKRQSVAFWCNPISGHATLYWYQQILGQGPKLLIQFQNNGVVDDSQLPKDRFSAERLKGVDSTLKIQPAKLEDSAVYLCASSLVGRQGKKRGFGQGTRLTVV.

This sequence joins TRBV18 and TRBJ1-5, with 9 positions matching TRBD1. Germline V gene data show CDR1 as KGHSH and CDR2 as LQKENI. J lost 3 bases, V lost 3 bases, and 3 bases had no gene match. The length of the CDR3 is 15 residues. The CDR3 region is CASSPGTGNNQPQHF. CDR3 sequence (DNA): TGTGCCAGCTCACCCGGGACAGGGAACAATCAGCCCCAGCATTTT.

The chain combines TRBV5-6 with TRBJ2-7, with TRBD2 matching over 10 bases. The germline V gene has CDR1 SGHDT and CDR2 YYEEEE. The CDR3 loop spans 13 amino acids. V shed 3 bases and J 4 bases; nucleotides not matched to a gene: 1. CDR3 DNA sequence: TGTGCCAGCAGCTCGACTAGCGGGTACGAGCAGTACTTC. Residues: CASSSTSGYEQYF.

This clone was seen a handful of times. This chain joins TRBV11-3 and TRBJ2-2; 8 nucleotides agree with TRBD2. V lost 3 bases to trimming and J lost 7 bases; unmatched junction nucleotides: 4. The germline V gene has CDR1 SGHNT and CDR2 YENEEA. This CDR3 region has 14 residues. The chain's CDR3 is CASSFRTSIGELFF. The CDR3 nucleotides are TGTGCCAGCAGCTTCAGGACTAGCATCGGGGAGCTGTTTTTT.

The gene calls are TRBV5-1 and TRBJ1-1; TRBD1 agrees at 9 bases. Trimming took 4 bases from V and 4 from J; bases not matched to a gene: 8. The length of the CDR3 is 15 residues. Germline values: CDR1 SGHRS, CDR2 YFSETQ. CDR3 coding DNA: TGCGCCAGCAGCATACCAGGACAGGGGACCACTGAAGCTTTCTTT. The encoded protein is CASSIPGQGTTEAFF.

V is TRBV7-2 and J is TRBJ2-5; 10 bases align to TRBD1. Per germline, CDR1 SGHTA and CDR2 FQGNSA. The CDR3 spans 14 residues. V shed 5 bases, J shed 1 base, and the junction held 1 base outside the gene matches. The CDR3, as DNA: TGTGCCAGCAGCCGGGACAGGGGCCAAGAGACCCAGTACTTC. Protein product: CASSRDRGQETQYF.

The CDR3 region is CASSQLSNRGFSEAFF. The CDR3 DNA follows: TGCGCCAGCAGCCAACTAAGTAACAGGGGTTTTAGTGAAGCTTTCTTT. The chain is built from TRBV4-1 and TRBJ1-1; TRBD1 matches 7 bases. Trimming cost V 2 bases and J 7 bases; bases outside gene matches: 13. This CDR3 comprises 16 residues. Germline assignment: CDR1 MGHRA and CDR2 YSYEKL.

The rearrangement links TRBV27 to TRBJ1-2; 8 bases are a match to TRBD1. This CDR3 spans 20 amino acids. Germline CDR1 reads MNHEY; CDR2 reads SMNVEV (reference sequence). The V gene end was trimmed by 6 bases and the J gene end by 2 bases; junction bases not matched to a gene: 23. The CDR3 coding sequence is TGTGCCAGCAGCCCCACGCTCCTCAGGGGGCGCAGAGGGCCGAACTATGGCTACACCTTC. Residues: CASSPTLLRGRRGPNYGYTF.

The CDR3 sequence: CASSPALANHYEQYF. As DNA, the CDR3 is TGTGCCAGCAGCCCCGCACTAGCCAACCACTACGAGCAGTACTTC. V and J are TRBV7-9 and TRBJ2-7; D perhaps matches TRBD2 (6 bases). The CDR3 is made up of 15 amino acids. Trimming took off 5 bases at V and 3 bases at J, with 17 bases between the two ends. The germline gives CDR1 SEHNR, CDR2 FQNEAQ (reference sequence).

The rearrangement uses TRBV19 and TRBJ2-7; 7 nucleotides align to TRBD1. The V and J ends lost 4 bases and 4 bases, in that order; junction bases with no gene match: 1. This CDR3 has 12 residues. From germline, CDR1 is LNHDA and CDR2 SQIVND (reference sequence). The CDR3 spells CASSNRGYEQYF. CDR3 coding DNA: TGTGCCAGTAGTAACAGGGGATACGAGCAGTACTTC. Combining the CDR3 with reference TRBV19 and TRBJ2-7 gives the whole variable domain DGGITQSPKYLFRKEGQNVTLSCEQNLNHDAMYWYRQDPGQGLRLIYYSQIVNDFQKGDIAEGYSVSREKKESFPLTVTSAQKNPTAFYLCASSNRGYEQYFGPGTRLTVT.

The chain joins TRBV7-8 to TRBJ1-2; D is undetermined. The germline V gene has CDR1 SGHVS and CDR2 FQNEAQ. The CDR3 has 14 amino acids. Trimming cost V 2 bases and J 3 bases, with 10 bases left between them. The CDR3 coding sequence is TGTGCCAGCAGCTTAAACGGTATTGACTATGGCTACACCTTC. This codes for CASSLNGIDYGYTF. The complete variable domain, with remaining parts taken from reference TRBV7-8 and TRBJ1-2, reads GAGVSQSPRYKVAKRGQDVALRCDPISGHVSLFWYQQALGQGPEFLTYFQNEAQLDKSGLPSDRFFAERPEGSVSTLKIQRTQQEDSAVYLCASSLNGIDYGYTFGSGTRLTVV.

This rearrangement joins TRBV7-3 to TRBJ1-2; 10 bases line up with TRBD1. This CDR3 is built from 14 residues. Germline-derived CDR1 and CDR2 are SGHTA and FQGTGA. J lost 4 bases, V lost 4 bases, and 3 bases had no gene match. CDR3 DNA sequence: TGTGCCAGCAGCTGGGACAGGGGTATCTATGGCTACACCTTC. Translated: CASSWDRGIYGYTF.

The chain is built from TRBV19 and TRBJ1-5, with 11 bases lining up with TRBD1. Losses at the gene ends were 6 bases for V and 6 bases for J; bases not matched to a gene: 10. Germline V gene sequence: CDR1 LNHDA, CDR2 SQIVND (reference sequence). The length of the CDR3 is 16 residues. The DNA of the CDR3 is TGTGCCAGTAGAACTCCGGGACAGGGGGAGGGTCAGCCCCAGCATTTT. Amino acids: CASRTPGQGEGQPQHF.

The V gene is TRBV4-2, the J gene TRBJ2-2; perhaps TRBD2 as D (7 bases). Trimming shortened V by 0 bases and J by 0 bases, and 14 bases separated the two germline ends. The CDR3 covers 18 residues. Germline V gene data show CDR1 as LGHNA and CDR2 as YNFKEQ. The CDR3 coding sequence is TGTGCCAGCAGCCAAGAAGGGGCGGGGGCCACGAACACCGGGGAGCTGTTTTTT. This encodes CASSQEGAGATNTGELFF.

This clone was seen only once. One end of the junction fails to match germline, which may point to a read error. The CDR3 loop is CASRVGTSLFF. CDR3 coding DNA: TGTGCCAGTAGGGTCGGGACTAGTCTTTTTTTT. This chain connects TRBV19 to TRBJ2-3, with 8 bases identical to TRBD2. The CDR3 has 11 amino acids. Germline loops: CDR1 LNHDA, CDR2 SQIVND (reference sequence).

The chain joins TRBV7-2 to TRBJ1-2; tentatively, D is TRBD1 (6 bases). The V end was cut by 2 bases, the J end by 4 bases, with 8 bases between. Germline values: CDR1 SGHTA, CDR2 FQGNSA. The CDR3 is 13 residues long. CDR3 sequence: CASSLNRAYGYTF. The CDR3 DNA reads TGTGCCAGCAGCTTAAACAGGGCCTATGGCTACACCTTC.

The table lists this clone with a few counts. In DNA form, the CDR3 reads TGCGCCAGCACCCTTAGTTACAGGCTGGGGGGCAATGAGCAGTTCTTC. Its protein product is CASTLSYRLGGNEQFF. This chain joins TRBV5-1 and TRBJ2-1, with D maybe TRBD2 (6 bases). Germline CDR1 and CDR2: SGHRS and YFSETQ. This CDR3 is 16 amino acids long. V dropped 6 bases and J dropped 6 bases, with 22 bases sitting between them.

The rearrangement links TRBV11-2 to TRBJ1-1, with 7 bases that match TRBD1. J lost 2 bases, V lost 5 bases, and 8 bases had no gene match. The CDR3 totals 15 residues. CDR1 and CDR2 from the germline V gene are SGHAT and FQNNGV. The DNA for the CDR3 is TGTGCCAGCAGCCCAGGGGGACGGACCAACACTGAAGCTTTCTTT. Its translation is CASSPGGRTNTEAFF.

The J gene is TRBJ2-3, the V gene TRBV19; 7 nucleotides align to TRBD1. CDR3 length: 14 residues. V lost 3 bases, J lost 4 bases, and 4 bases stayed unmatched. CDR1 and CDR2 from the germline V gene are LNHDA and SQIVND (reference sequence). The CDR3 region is CASSIDRAADTQYF. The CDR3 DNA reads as TGTGCCAGTAGTATCGACAGGGCGGCAGATACGCAGTATTTT.

CDR3 sequence: CASSPRYNEQFF. Written as DNA, the CDR3 is TGTGCCAGCAGCCCCAGATACAATGAGCAGTTCTTC. V gene TRBV5-4 combines with J gene TRBJ2-1; D is undetermined. Deletions cut 4 bases from V and 4 bases from J, with 6 bases between. This CDR3 spans 12 amino acids. Germline V gene sequence: CDR1 SGHNT, CDR2 YYREEE (reference sequence).

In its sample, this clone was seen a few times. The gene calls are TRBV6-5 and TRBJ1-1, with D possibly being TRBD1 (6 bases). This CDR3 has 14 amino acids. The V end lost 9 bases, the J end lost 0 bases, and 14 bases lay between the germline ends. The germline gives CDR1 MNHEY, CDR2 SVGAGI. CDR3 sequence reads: CASWEQGLNTEAFF. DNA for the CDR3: TGTGCCAGTTGGGAACAGGGCTTGAACACTGAAGCTTTCTTT.